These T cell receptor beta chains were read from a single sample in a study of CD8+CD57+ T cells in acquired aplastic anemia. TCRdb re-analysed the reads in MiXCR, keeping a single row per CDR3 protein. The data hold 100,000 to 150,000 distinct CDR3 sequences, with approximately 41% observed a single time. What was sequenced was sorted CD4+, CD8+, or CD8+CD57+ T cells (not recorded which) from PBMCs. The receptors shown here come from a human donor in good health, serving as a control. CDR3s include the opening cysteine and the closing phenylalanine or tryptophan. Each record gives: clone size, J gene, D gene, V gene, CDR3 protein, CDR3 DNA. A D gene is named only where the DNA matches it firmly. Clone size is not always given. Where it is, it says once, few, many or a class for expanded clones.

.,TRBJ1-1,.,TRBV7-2,CASSRFLGGAEAFF,TGTGCCAGCAGCCGATTCTTAGGGGGAGCTGAAGCTTTCTTT
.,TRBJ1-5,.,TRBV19,CASSAAQQPQHF,TGTGCCAGTAGTGCAGCACAACAGCCCCAGCATTTT
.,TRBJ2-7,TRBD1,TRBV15,CATSRQGARYEQYF,TGTGCCACCAGCAGACAGGGGGCACGGTACGAGCAGTACTTC
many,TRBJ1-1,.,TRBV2,CASSLDSLNTEAFF,TGTGCCAGCAGCCTGGACAGCCTGAACACTGAAGCTTTCTTT
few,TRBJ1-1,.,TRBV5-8,CANSSGHNTEAFF,TGTGCCAACAGCTCGGGACACAACACTGAAGCTTTCTTT
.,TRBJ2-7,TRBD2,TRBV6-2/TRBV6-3,CASTLLAGGLPYERYF,TGTGCCAGCACCCTTCTAGCGGGAGGACTCCCCTACGAGCGGTACTTC
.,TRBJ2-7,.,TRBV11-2,CARSLDSDYAYEQYF,TGTGCCCGCAGCTTAGACAGTGACTACGCCTACGAGCAGTACTTC
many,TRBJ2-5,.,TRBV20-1,CSARRTAQETQYF,TGCAGTGCTAGAAGGACAGCCCAAGAGACCCAGTACTTC
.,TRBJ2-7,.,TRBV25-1,CASSSPRDTFYEQYF,TGTGCCAGCAGTTCACCCCGGGACACTTTCTACGAGCAGTACTTC
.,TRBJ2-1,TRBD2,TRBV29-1,CSVLTGLAGSEQFF,TGCAGCGTCCTCACCGGACTAGCGGGGAGTGAGCAGTTCTTC
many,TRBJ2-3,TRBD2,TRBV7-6,CASSPTASGSHTDTQYF,TGTGCCAGCAGCCCCACGGCTAGCGGGAGCCACACAGATACGCAGTATTTT
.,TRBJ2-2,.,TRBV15,CATSRDPEVSNTGELFF,TGTGCCACCAGCAGAGATCCTGAGGTCAGCAACACCGGGGAGCTGTTTTTT
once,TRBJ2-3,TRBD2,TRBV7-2,CASSIAGASSTDTQYF,TGTGCCAGCAGCATAGCGGGGGCCTCTAGCACAGATACGCAGTATTTT
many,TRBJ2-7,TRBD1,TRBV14,CASSQQSGTAEQYF,TGTGCCAGCAGCCAGCAATCCGGGACAGCCGAGCAGTACTTC
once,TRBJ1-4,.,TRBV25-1,CASTTGPGRNEKLFF,TGTGCCAGTACAACCGGGCCCGGACGGAATGAAAAACTGTTTTTT
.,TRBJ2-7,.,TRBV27,CASSLRDRGTYEQYF,TGTGCCAGCAGTTTAAGGGACCGGGGGACCTACGAGCAGTACTTC
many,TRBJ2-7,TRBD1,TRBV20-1,CSALSGTVNYEQYF,TGCAGTGCTTTATCCGGGACAGTGAACTACGAGCAGTACTTC
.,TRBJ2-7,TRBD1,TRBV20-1,CSASDRQGHTGELYF,TGCAGTGCTAGCGACAGACAGGGGCACACCGGGGAGCTGTACTTC
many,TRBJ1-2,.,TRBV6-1,CASTTNVVRGYTF,TGTGCCAGCACCACCAATGTGGTCCGTGGCTACACCTTC
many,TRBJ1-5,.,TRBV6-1,CASSEGINNQPQHF,TGTGCCAGCAGTGAAGGGATCAACAATCAGCCCCAGCATTTT
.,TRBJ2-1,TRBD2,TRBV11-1,CASSQPGLAADEQFF,TGTGCCAGCAGCCAGCCGGGACTAGCGGCCGATGAGCAGTTCTTC
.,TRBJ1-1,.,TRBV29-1,CSVEDPRGARRTEAFF,TGCAGCGTTGAAGATCCTCGGGGGGCGCGTAGAACTGAAGCCTTCTTT
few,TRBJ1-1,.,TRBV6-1,CASSIAGGTNTEAFF,TGTGCCAGCAGTATAGCGGGGGGCACGAACACTGAAGCTTTCTTT
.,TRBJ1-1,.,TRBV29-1,CSAAGDMDAEAFF,TGCAGCGCCGCAGGGGATATGGACGCTGAAGCTTTCTTT
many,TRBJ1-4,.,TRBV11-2,CASSPRAGGANEKLFF,TGTGCCAGCAGCCCCCGGGCAGGAGGGGCAAATGAAAAACTGTTTTTT
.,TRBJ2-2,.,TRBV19,CASSRQGPQGCANTGELFF,TGTGCCAGTAGCCGCCAGGGTCCCCAGGGCTGTGCGAACACCGGGGAGCTGTTTTTT
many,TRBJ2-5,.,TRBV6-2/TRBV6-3,CASSHGQETQYF,TGTGCCAGCAGCCACGGGCAAGAGACCCAGTACTTC
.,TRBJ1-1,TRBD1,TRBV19,CASSTGGVGTEAFF,TGTGCCAGTAGTACAGGGGGCGTGGGCACTGAAGCTTTCTTT
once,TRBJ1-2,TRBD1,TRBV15,CVTSSTGGRGYTF,TGTGTCACCAGCAGCACAGGGGGTCGCGGCTACACCTTC
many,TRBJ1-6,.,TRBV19,CASSIGRSSYNSPLHF,TGTGCCAGTAGTATAGGAAGGAGCTCCTATAATTCACCCCTCCACTTT
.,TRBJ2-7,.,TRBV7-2,CASPRSGHEQYF,TGTGCTAGCCCCCGCAGCGGGCACGAGCAGTACTTC
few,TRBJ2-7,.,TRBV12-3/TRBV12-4,CASSKAYEQYF,TGTGCCAGCAGTAAAGCTTACGAGCAGTACTTC
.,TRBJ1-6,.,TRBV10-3,CAISGEGHNSPLHF,TGTGCCATCAGTGGGGAGGGCCATAATTCACCCCTCCACTTT
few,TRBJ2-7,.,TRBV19,CASRTGYEQYF,TGTGCCAGTAGGACAGGCTACGAGCAGTACTTC
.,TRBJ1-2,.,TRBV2,CASRDSLEHGYTF,TGTGCCAGCAGGGACAGTTTGGAGCATGGCTACACCTTC
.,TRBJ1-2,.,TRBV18,CASSPNRDYGYTF,TGTGCCAGCTCCCCTAACAGAGACTATGGCTACACCTTC
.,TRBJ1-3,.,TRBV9,CASSAQGSGNTIYF,TGTGCCAGCAGCGCACAGGGTTCTGGAAACACCATATATTTT
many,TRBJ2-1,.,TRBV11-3,CASSLQYNEQFF,TGTGCCAGCAGCCTTCAGTACAATGAGCAGTTCTTC
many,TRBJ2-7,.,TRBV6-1,CASSRRNTSPSYEQYF,TGTGCCAGCAGTCGCCGAAATACGTCCCCCTCCTACGAGCAGTACTTC
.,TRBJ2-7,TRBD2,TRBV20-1,CSARGLDSYEQYF,TGCAGTGCTAGGGGACTAGACTCCTACGAGCAGTACTTC
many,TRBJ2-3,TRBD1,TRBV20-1,CSAFRDREHRADTQYF,TGCAGTGCCTTCCGGGACAGGGAACATCGTGCGGATACGCAGTATTTT
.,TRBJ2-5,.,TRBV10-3,CASSEDLEETQYF,TGTGCCAGCAGTGAGGACCTAGAAGAGACCCAGTACTTC
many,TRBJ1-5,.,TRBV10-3,CAISEGNQPQHF,TGTGCCATCAGTGAGGGAAATCAGCCCCAGCATTTT
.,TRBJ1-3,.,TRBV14,CAGSQSGFSSGNTIYF,TGTGCCGGCAGCCAATCCGGGTTCAGCTCTGGAAACACCATATATTTT
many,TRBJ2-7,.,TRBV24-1,CATSDFGGRQYF,TGTGCCACCAGTGATTTCGGGGGACGGCAGTACTTC